The clone carrying this TCR beta chain occurred a few times. Its specificity is unknown. TCRdb reanalysed the reads using MiXCR and keeps one entry per CDR3 protein. Of 60,000 to 85,000 distinct CDR3 sequences listed, approximately 24% are singletons. Germline V CDR1 and CDR2: SGHNT, YYREEE (reference sequence). The V end was cut by 0 bases, the J end by 4 bases, with 15 bases between. CDR3 length: 16 amino acids. This entry comes from a study of T cell repertoires in cytomegalovirus infection. The study, taken as a whole, reports: Adding up the frequency of public TCR beta families identified people who carried CMV plus the relevant HLA.

Sample: PBMCs, sequenced either directly or after in vitro stimulation (not recorded which). The sequence came from a human donor in good health (CMV status not recorded). Some clones in this sample may be carry-over from other donors' samples. V and J are TRBV5-4 and TRBJ2-3; D is uncertain. For the CDR3, the DNA is TGTGCCAGCAGCTTGGTGGCCTCGGCTGGAGCAGATACGCAGTATTTT. It translates to CASSLVASAGADTQYF.